What follows describes a single T cell receptor (beta chain). CDR1 and CDR2 (germline): SGDLS, YYNGEE. The CDR3 extends over 14 amino acids. Trimming cost V 0 bases and J 8 bases, with 14 bases left between them. Alongside a J-beta primer mix, a sample-barcoded 5' primer served in a second PCR lasting roughly 6 to 11 cycles. TCRdb passed the 5' RACE reads through MiXCR, listing each CDR3 protein once. The table lists fewer than 700,000 distinct CDR3 sequences, around two fifths of them singletons, with 25% to 30% in the top ten. This sample was taken from a study of blood T cells in healthy people across ages.

The origin of this receptor is a man older than 75 in good health. This rearrangement joins TRBV9 to TRBJ1-2; possibly TRBD1 for D (6 bases). What was sequenced was blood. In DNA form, the CDR3 reads TGTGCCAGCAGCGTAGGACGGCTTCAGGGGGGCTACACCTTC. The encoded protein is CASSVGRLQGGYTF.